The next 20 T cell receptor beta chains were all read from a single sample in a study of control samples from healthy donors and cancer patients. Sequenced by immunoSEQ multiplex PCR; TCRdb stores in-frame clones only, minus some. The table shows around 100,000 clones, with roughly nine tenths occurring only once. Sequencing was carried out using blood. These receptor sequences come from a woman aged 70-85 years in good health.

This chain joins TRBV3-1 (or the pseudogene TRBV3-2) and TRBJ2-3; tentatively, D is TRBD2 (7 bases). The length of the CDR3 is 15 residues. The V end was cut by 4 bases, the J end by 2 bases, with 13 bases between. Germline lookup yields CDR1 LGHDT and CDR2 YNNKEL (reference sequence). The CDR3 bases are TGTGCCAGCAGCCTGAGGGGGACTAACACAGATACGCAGTATTTT. Translation gives CASSLRGTNTDTQYF.

This chain links TRBV6-5 with TRBJ2-3; no definite D call. V gave up 6 bases and J gave up 7 bases, with 8 bases separating them. CDR1 is MNHEY, CDR2 SVGAGI, per germline. This CDR3 is built from 11 residues. DNA of the CDR3: TGTGCCAGCAGCCCCGGATATACGCAGTATTTT. Translation gives CASSPGYTQYF.

J is TRBJ1-3 and V is TRBV6-2 or TRBV6-3; 7 bases map to TRBD1. V lost 6 bases to trimming and J lost 0 bases; unmatched junction nucleotides: 14. Germline V gene sequence: CDR1 MNHEY, CDR2 SVGEGT. There are 18 residues in the CDR3. CDR3 protein: CASSPGQASIYSGNTIYF. CDR3 bases: TGTGCCAGCAGCCCTGGACAGGCCTCAATCTACTCTGGAAACACCATATATTTT.

The genes are TRBV6-5 and TRBJ1-1; 7 bases match TRBD1. The CDR3 has 14 residues. Germline V gives CDR1 MNHEY, CDR2 SVGAGI. The V and J ends lost 6 bases and 11 bases, in that order; junction bases with no gene match: 15. Here the CDR3 DNA reads TGTGCCAGCAGCGCCACAGGGGTGGCAGTTCGGGCTTTCTTT. Amino acids: CASSATGVAVRAFF.

V is TRBV29-1 and J is TRBJ1-2; D unclear. Germline CDR1 is SQVTM and CDR2 is ANQGSEA. CDR3 length: 12 residues. V lost 1 base and J lost 4, with 7 bases in between. Here the CDR3 DNA reads TGCAGCGTTGAAGGGCAGCCCTATGGCTACACCTTC. Translation: CSVEGQPYGYTF.

This clone occurred a few times. The chain carries TRBV7-9 and TRBJ1-1; D gene ambiguous. The CDR3 is 14 amino acids. V lost 2 bases, J lost 2 bases, and 9 bases lay in between. Looked up from germline, CDR1 is SEHNR and CDR2 is FQNEAQ (reference sequence). The CDR3: CASSLLIPNTEAFF. DNA of the CDR3: TGTGCCAGCAGCTTATTAATACCTAACACTGAAGCTTTCTTT.

The genes are TRBV6-2 or TRBV6-3 and TRBJ2-7, with a possible D match to TRBD2 (6 bases). Germline V CDR1 and CDR2: MNHEY, SVGEGT. The V end lost 7 bases, the J end lost 6 bases, and 16 bases lay between the germline ends. The CDR3 consists of 13 residues. The CDR3, as DNA: TGTGCCAGCACCCCGGGAGCCGGGCGCGAGCAGTACTTC. This sequence encodes CASTPGAGREQYF.

The chain is built from TRBV3-1 (or the pseudogene TRBV3-2) and TRBJ2-2; D may be TRBD1 (6 bases). Germline lookup yields CDR1 LGHDT and CDR2 YNNKEL (reference sequence). Trimming removed 4 bases from V and 7 bases from J, with 13 bases in between. This CDR3 has 14 amino acids. The CDR3: CASSLNKGVGELFF. The CDR3 DNA reads as TGTGCCAGCAGCCTCAACAAGGGGGTCGGGGAGCTGTTTTTT.

This clone was seen just once. CDR3 sequence (DNA): TGTGCCAGCGCTCGGGACAGGGGCACTGAAGCTTTCTTT. Its protein is CASARDRGTEAFF. The gene calls are TRBV6-5 and TRBJ1-1; 10 bases fit TRBD1. Per the germline V gene, CDR1 is MNHEY and CDR2 is SVGAGI. This CDR3 has 13 residues. J gave up 4 bases and V 8 bases, and 4 bases lay outside the gene matches.

The chain has TRBV11-3 and TRBJ2-7, with D tentatively TRBD1 (6 bases). Per germline, CDR1 SGHNT and CDR2 YENEEA. V gave up 1 base and J gave up 5 bases, with 9 bases separating them. The CDR3 runs 13 residues. The CDR3 region has the DNA TGTGCCAGCAGCTTAGGGGGGCGCGACGAGCAGTACTTC. It specifies CASSLGGRDEQYF.

This sequence joins TRBV23-1 and TRBJ2-5; D is unclear. TRBV23-1 is an ORF; its function is uncertain. V was trimmed by 5 bases and J by 5 bases, leaving 0 bases between them. The CDR3 length is 9 residues. CDR3 in amino acids: CASSETQYF. For the CDR3, the DNA is TGCGCCAGCAGTGAGACCCAGTACTTC.

Only a few counts were recorded for this clone. The chain carries TRBV5-1 and TRBJ1-5; a weak D match, TRBD1 (5 bases). Per the germline V gene, CDR1 is SGHRS and CDR2 is YFSETQ. The V end lost 0 bases, the J end lost 6 bases, and 13 bases lay between the germline ends. The CDR3 contains 15 residues. The CDR3 sequence: CASSLAGEGSQPQHF. CDR3 in DNA: TGCGCCAGCAGCTTGGCCGGGGAGGGGAGTCAGCCCCAGCATTTT. Together with reference TRBV5-1 and TRBJ1-5, the CDR3 gives the full variable domain: KAGVTQTPRYLIKTRGQQVTLSCSPISGHRSVSWYQQTPGQGLQFLFEYFSETQRNKGNFPGRFSGRQFSNSRSEMNVSTLELGDSALYLCASSLAGEGSQPQHFGDGTRLSIL.

This chain joins TRBV12-3 or TRBV12-4 and TRBJ1-4; D unclear. Trimming cost V 4 bases and J 8 bases, with 8 bases left between them. The CDR3 is made up of 12 amino acids. The CDR3 DNA reads as TGTGCCAGCAGTTCAGCCAGGGAAAAACTGTTTTTT. It encodes CASSSAREKLFF.

The chain is built from TRBV19 and TRBJ1-1; D gene ambiguous. Germline V gene lookup returns CDR1 LNHDA and CDR2 SQIVND (reference sequence). The V end was cut by 7 bases, the J end by 6 bases, with 15 bases between. The CDR3 covers 13 residues. In DNA form, the CDR3 reads TGTGCCAGTACCCCAGTCTCTGGCTCTGAAGCTTTCTTT. Its translation is CASTPVSGSEAFF.

The genes are TRBV7-8 and TRBJ2-7, with D possibly matching TRBD2 (5 bases). Germline V CDR1 and CDR2: SGHVS, FQNEAQ. The ends were cut back, 5 bases at V and 4 bases at J, with 9 bases in the middle. This CDR3 is built from 12 residues. In DNA, the CDR3 is TGTGCCAGCAGCCGAGGGTTGTACGAGCAGTACTTC. This translates into CASSRGLYEQYF.

This clone was seen once. The genes are TRBV30 and TRBJ2-7; D is undetermined. The germline V gene encodes CDR1 GTSNPN and CDR2 SVGIG (reference sequence). V was shortened by 0 bases and J by 5 bases, with 17 bases between the two germline ends. This CDR3 contains 15 residues. The CDR3 here is CAWSVLGNQAHEQYF. CDR3 sequence (DNA): TGTGCCTGGAGTGTACTTGGGAACCAAGCCCACGAGCAGTACTTC.

The gene calls are TRBV19 and TRBJ1-5; D gene ambiguous. The germline V gene encodes CDR1 LNHDA and CDR2 SQIVND (reference sequence). This CDR3 contains 15 residues. V was shortened by 0 bases and J by 3 bases, with 9 bases between the two germline ends. The chain's CDR3 is CASSIDRSHNQPQHF. For the CDR3, the DNA is TGTGCCAGTAGTATAGACAGGTCTCACAATCAGCCCCAGCATTTT.

This clone was picked up one time. The chain links TRBV6-5 to TRBJ2-7, with D perhaps given as TRBD1 or TRBD2 (5 bases each). Germline CDR1 reads MNHEY; CDR2 reads SVGAGI. The V end was cut by 6 bases, the J end by 2 bases, with 11 bases between. The CDR3 totals 13 residues. CDR3: CASSSLGAYEQYF. CDR3 nucleotides: TGTGCCAGCAGCTCACTGGGGGCCTACGAGCAGTACTTC.

The V call is TRBV5-1, the J call TRBJ1-5; D call uncertain. Trimming took off 2 bases at V and 2 bases at J, with 11 bases between the two ends. This CDR3 comprises 15 residues. From germline, CDR1 is SGHRS and CDR2 YFSETQ. The CDR3 nucleotides read TGCGCCAGCAGCTTCGACGGGGTCGGCAATCAGCCCCAGCATTTT. Translating it yields CASSFDGVGNQPQHF.

V usage is TRBV6-1 and J usage is TRBJ1-1; D is ambiguous. The CDR3 sequence is 15 residues long. With 2 bases removed from V and 1 base from J, the gap between germline ends came to 11 bases. Germline-derived CDR1 and CDR2 are MNHNS and SASEGT. In DNA form, the CDR3 reads TGTGCCAGCAGTGAATTAGGCAGGAGGAACACTGAAGCTTTCTTT. Translation gives CASSELGRRNTEAFF.